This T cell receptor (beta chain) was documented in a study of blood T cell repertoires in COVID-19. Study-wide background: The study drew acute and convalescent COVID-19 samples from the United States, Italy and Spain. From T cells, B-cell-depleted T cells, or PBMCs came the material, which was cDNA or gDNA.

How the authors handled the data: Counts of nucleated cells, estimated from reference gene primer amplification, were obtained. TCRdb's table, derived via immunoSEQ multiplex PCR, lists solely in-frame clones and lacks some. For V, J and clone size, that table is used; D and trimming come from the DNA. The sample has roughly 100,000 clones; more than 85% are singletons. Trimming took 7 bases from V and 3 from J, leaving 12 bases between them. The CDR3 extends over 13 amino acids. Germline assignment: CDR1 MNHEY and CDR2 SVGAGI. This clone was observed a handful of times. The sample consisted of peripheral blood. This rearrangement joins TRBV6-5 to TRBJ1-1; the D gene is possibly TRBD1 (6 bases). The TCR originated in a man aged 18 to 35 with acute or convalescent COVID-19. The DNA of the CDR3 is TGTGCCAGCAAGGTCGCAGGGGACACTGAAGCTTTCTTT. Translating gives CASKVAGDTEAFF.